The TCR beta chain under discussion was sequenced for a study of T-cell reconstitution after alpha-beta-depleted transplantation in children. Broader study findings: The study reportedly traced alpha-beta T cells about two months after transplant to several hundred expanded graft clones. Surviving thymic progenitors and recipient T cells were the source of high TCRbeta diversity at day 60 in some patients. T-cell counts and diversity were attributed mostly to newly produced T cells one year after transplant.

The TCRbeta library was prepared with unique molecular identifiers. TCRdb reanalysed the PCR reads using MiXCR and keeps one entry per CDR3 protein. The data hold 670,000 or so distinct CDR3 sequences, with under 15% observed a single time. Remarks on this clonotype: Its antigen is currently unknown.

V was pared by 4 bases and J by 3 bases, with 3 bases of the junction left unmatched. The germline gives CDR1 SGHVS, CDR2 FNYEAQ. This CDR3 is 14 amino acids long. This receptor was taken from a girl aged 2-10 years with congenital amegakaryocytic thrombocytopenia, due to receive a stem cell transplant. The sequenced sample was PBMCs, obtained before TCRalphabeta/CD19-depleted stem cell transplant. This chain connects TRBV7-6 to TRBJ2-7; TRBD2 aligns across 10 bases. The CDR3 sequence: CASSSSGSFYEQYF. Written as DNA, the CDR3 is TGTGCCAGCAGCTCTAGCGGGAGTTTCTACGAGCAGTACTTC.